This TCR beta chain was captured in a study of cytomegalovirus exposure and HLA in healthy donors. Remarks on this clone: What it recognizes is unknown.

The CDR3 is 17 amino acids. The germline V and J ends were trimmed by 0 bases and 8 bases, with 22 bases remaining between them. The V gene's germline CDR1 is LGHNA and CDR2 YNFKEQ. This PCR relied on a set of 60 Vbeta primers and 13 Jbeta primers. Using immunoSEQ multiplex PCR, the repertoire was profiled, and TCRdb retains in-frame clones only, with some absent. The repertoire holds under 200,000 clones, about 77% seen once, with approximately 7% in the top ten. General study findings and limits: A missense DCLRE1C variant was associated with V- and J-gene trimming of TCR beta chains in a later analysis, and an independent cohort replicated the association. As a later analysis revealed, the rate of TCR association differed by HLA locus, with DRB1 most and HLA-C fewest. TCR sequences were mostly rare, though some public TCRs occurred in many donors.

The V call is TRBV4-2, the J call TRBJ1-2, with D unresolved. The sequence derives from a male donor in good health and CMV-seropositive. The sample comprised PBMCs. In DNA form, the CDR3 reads TGTGCCAGCAGCCAAGAGTCCGTTGGCCCCGCGGTCGAAGGCTACACCTTC. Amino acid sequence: CASSQESVGPAVEGYTF.